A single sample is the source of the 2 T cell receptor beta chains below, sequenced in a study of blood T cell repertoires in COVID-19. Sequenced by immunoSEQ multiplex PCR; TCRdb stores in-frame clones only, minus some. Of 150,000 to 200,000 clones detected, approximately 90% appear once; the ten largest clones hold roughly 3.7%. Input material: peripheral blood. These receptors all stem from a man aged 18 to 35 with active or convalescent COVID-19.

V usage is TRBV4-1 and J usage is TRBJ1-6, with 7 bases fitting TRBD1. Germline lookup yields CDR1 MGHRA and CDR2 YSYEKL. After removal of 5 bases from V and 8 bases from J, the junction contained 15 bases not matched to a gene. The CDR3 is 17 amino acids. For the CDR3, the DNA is TGCGCCAGCAGCACACCCACAGGGGCCGTGTATGATTCACCCCTCCACTTT. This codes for CASSTPTGAVYDSPLHF.

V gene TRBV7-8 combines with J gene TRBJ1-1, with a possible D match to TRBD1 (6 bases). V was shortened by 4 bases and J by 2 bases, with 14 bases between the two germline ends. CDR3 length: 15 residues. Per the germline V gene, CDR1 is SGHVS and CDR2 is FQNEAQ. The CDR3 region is CASSSKNRANTEAFF. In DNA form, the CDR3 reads TGTGCCAGCAGCTCAAAGAACAGGGCTAACACTGAAGCTTTCTTT.